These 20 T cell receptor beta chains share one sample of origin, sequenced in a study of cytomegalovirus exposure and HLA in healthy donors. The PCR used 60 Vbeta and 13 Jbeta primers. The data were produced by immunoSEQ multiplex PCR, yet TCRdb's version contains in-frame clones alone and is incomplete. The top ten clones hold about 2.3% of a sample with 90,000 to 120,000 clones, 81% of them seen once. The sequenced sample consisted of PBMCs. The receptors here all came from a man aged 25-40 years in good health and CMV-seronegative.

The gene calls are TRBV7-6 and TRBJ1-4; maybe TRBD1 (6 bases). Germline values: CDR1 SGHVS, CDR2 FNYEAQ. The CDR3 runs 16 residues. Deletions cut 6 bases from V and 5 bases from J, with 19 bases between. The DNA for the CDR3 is TGTGCCAGCAGGCAAGGGGGGGGCGGAAAGAATGAAAAACTGTTTTTT. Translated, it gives CASRQGGGGKNEKLFF.

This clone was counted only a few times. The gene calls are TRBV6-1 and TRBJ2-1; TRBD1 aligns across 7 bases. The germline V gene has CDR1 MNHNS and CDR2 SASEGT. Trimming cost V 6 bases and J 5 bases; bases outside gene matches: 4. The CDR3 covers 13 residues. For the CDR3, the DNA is TGTGCCAGCAGCCACAGGGGCCACAATGAGCAGTTCTTC. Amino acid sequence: CASSHRGHNEQFF.

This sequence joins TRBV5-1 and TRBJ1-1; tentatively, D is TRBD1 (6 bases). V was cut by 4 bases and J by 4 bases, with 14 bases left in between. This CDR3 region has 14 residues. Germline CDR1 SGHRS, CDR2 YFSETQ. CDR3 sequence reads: CASSPWTAPTEAFF. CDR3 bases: TGCGCCAGCAGCCCTTGGACAGCCCCCACTGAAGCTTTCTTT.

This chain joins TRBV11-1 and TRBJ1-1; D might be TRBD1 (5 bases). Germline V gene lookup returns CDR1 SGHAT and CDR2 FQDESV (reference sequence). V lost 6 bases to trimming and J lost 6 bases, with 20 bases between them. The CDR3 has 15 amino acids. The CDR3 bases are TGTGCCAGCAGGGGGAAGGGGCTGGCGGAAGCTGAAGCTTTCTTT. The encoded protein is CASRGKGLAEAEAFF.

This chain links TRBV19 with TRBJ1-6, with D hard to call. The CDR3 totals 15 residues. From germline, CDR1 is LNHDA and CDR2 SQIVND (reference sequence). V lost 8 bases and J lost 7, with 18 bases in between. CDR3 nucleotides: TGTGCCAGTGGCCGGACTACTGGTTGGAATTCACCCCTCCACTTT. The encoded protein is CASGRTTGWNSPLHF. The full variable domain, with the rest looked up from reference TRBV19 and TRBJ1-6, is DGGITQSPKYLFRKEGQNVTLSCEQNLNHDAMYWYRQDPGQGLRLIYYSQIVNDFQKGDIAEGYSVSREKKESFPLTVTSAQKNPTAFYLCASGRTTGWNSPLHFGNGTRLTVT.

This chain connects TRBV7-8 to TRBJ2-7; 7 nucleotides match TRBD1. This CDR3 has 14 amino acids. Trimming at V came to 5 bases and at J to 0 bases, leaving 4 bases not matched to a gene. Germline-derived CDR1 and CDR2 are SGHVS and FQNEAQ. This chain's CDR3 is CASSPGDSSYEQYF. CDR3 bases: TGTGCCAGCAGCCCAGGGGACAGCTCCTACGAGCAGTACTTC. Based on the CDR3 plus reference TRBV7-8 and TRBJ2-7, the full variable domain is GAGVSQSPRYKVAKRGQDVALRCDPISGHVSLFWYQQALGQGPEFLTYFQNEAQLDKSGLPSDRFFAERPEGSVSTLKIQRTQQEDSAVYLCASSPGDSSYEQYFGPGTRLTVT.

The CDR3 loop reads CASSGVTGPFSYEQYF. As DNA, the CDR3 is TGCGCCAGCAGTGGCGTGACAGGTCCGTTCTCCTACGAGCAGTACTTC. The rearrangement links TRBV10-2 to TRBJ2-7, with TRBD1 as a possible D gene (6 bases). This CDR3 comprises 16 residues. The V end lost 4 bases, the J end lost 0 bases, and 16 bases lay between the germline ends. Per germline, CDR1 WSHSY and CDR2 SAAADI.

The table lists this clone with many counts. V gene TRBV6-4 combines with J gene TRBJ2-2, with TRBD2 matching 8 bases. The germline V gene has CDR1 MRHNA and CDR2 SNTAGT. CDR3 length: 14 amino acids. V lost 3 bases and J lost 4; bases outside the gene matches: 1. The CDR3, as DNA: TGTGCCAGCAGTGAGGCGGGGGGCACCGGGGAGCTGTTTTTT. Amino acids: CASSEAGGTGELFF.

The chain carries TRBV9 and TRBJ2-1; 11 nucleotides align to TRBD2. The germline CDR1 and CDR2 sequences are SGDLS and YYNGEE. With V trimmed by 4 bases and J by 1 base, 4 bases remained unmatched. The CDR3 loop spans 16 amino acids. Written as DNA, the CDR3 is TGTGCCAGCAGCTTTAGCGGGGGGGCATCCTACAATGAGCAGTTCTTC. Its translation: CASSFSGGASYNEQFF.

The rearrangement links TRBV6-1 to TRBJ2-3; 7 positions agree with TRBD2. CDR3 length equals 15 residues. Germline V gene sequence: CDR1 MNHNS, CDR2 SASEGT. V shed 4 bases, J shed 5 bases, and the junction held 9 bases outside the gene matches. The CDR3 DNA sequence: TGTGCCAGCAGTGTGGACGGGAGGCTTAAAGATACGCAGTATTTT. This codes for CASSVDGRLKDTQYF.

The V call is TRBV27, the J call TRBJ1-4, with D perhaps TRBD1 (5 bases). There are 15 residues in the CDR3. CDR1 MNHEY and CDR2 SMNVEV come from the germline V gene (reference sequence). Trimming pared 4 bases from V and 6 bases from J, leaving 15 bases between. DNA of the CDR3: TGTGCCAGCAGTTCATTGGGGGGGAGCCATGAAAAACTGTTTTTT. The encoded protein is CASSSLGGSHEKLFF.

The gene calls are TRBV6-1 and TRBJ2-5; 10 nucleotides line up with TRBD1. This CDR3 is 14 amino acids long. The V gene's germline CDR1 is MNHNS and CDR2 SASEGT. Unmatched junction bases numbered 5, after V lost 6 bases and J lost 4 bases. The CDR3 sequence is CASRAGTGVETQYF. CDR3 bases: TGTGCCAGCAGGGCCGGGACAGGGGTAGAGACCCAGTACTTC.

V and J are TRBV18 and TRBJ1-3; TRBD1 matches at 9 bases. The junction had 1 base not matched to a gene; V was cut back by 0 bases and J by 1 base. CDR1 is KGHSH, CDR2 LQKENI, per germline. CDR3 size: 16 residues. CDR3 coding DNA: TGTGCCAGCTCACCACCGACAGGGGGGTCTGGAAACACCATATATTTT. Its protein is CASSPPTGGSGNTIYF.

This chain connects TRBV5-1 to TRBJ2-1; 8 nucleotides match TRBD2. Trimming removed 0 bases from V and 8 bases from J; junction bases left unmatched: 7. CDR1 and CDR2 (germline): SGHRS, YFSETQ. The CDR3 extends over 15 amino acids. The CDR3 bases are TGCGCCAGCAGCTTGGCAGGGACTAGTGTCCATGAGCAGTTCTTC. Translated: CASSLAGTSVHEQFF.

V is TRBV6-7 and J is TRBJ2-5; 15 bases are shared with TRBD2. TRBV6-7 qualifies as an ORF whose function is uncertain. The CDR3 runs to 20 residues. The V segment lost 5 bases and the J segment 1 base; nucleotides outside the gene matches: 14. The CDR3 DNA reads TGTGCCAGCAGTCCGATGGCGTCGGGGACTAGCGGGGGGATCCAAGAGACCCAGTACTTC. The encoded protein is CASSPMASGTSGGIQETQYF.

The CDR3 sequence is CASSESRGNTEAFF. The DNA for the CDR3 is TGTGCCAGCTCAGAGTCCAGGGGGAACACTGAAGCTTTCTTT. This sequence joins TRBV18 and TRBJ1-1; TRBD1 is a possible D gene (6 bases). Per germline, CDR1 KGHSH and CDR2 LQKENI. The CDR3 has 14 amino acids. Trimming removed 5 bases from V and 1 base from J, with 11 bases in between.

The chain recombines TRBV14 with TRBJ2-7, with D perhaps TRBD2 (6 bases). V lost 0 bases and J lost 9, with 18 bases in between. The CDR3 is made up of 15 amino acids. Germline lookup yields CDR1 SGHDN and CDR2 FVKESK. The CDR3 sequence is CASSQDTGSRLVQYF. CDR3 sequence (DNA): TGTGCCAGCAGCCAAGATACCGGGAGCCGGTTAGTGCAGTACTTC.

The CDR3 loop is CASRSGASGKETQYF. For the CDR3, the DNA is TGTGCCAGCAGGTCAGGGGCTAGCGGGAAAGAGACCCAGTACTTC. The gene calls are TRBV6-4 and TRBJ2-5, with 9 bases matching TRBD2. This CDR3 is built from 15 residues. Germline assignment: CDR1 MRHNA and CDR2 SNTAGT. J was trimmed by 3 bases and V by 6 bases; bases with no gene match: 8.

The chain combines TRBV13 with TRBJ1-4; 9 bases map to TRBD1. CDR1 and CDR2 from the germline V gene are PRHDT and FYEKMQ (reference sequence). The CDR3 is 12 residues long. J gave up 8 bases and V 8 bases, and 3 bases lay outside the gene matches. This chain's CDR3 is CASLDRGEKLFF. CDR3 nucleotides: TGTGCCAGCCTAGACAGGGGGGAAAAACTGTTTTTT.

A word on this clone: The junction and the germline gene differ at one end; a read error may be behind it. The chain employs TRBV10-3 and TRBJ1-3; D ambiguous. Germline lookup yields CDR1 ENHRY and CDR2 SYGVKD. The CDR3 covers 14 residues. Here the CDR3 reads CAIREYNSGNTIYF. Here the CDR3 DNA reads TGTGCCATCAGGGAGTATAACTCTGGAAACACCATATATTTT.